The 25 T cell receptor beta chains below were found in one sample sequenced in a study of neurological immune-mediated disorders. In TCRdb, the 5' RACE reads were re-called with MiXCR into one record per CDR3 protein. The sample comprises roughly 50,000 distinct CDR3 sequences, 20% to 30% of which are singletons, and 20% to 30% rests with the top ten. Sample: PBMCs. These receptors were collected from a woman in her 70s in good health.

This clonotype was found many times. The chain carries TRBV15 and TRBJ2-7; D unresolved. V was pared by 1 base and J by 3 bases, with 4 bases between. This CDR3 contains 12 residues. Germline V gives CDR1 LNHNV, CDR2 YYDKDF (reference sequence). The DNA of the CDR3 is TGTGCCACCAGCAGAGGCAGCTACGAGCAGTACTTC. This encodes CATSRGSYEQYF.

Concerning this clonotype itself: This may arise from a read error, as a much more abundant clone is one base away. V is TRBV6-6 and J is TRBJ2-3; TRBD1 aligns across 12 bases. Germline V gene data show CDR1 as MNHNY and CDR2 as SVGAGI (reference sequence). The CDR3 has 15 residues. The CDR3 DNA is TGTGCCAGCAGTTCCGGGACAGGGGGCGCAGATAAGCAGTATTTT. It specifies CASSSGTGGADKQYF.

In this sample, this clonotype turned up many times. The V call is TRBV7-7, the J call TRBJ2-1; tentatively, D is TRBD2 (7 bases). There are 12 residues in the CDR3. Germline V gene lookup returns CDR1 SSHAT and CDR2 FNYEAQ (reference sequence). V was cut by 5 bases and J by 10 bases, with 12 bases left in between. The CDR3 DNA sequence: TGTGCCAGCAGCAATTGGGGGGGCGAGCAGTTCTTC. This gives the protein CASSNWGGEQFF.

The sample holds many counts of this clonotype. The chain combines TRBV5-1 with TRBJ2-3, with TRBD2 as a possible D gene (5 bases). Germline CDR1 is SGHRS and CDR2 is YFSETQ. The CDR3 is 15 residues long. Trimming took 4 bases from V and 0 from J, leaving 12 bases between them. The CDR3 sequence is CASSEKRYSTDTQYF. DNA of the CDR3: TGCGCCAGCAGCGAAAAGCGGTATAGCACAGATACGCAGTATTTT.

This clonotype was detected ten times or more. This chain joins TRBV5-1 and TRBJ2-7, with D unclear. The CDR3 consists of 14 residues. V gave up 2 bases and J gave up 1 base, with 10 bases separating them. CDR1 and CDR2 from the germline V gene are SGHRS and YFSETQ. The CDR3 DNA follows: TGCGCCAGCAGCTTTGGTGGCGCATCCTACGAGCAGTACTTC. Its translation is CASSFGGASYEQYF.

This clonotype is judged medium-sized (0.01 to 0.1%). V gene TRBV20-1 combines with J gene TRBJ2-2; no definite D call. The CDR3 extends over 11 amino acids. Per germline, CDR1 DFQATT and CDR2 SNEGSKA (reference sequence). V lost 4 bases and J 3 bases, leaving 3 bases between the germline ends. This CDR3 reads CSATDTGELFF. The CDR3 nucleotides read TGCAGTGCTACCGACACCGGGGAGCTGTTTTTT.

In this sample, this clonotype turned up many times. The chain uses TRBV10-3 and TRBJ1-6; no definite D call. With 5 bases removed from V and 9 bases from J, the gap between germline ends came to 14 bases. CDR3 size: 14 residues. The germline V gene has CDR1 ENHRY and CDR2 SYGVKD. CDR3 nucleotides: TGTGCCATCAGTAAGGAACGGGCTATTTCACCCCTCCACTTT. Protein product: CAISKERAISPLHF.

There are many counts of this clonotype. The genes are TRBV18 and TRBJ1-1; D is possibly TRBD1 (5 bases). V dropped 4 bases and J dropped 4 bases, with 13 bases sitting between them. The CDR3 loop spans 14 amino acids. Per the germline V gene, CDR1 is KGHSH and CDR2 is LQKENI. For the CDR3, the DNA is TGTGCCAGCTCACTCCAGGGTCTGGGCACTGAAGCTTTCTTT. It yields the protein CASSLQGLGTEAFF. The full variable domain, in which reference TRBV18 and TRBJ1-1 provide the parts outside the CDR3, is NAGVMQNPRHLVRRRGQEARLRCSPMKGHSHVYWYRQLPEEGLKFMVYLQKENIIDESGMPKERFSAEFPKEGPSILRIQQVVRGDSAAYFCASSLQGLGTEAFFGQGTRLTVV.

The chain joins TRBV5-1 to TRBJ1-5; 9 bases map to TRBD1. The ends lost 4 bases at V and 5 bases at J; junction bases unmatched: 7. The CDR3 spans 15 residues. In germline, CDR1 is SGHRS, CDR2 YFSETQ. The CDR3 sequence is CASSLTGGLDQPQHF. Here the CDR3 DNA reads TGCGCCAGCAGCCTGACAGGGGGATTAGATCAGCCCCAGCATTTT.

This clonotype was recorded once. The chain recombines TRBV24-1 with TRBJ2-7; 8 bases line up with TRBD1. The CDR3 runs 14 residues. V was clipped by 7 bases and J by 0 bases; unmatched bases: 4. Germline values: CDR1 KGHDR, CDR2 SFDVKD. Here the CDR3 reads CATSTTGDSYEQYF. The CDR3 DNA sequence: TGTGCCACCAGCACGACAGGGGACTCCTACGAGCAGTACTTC.

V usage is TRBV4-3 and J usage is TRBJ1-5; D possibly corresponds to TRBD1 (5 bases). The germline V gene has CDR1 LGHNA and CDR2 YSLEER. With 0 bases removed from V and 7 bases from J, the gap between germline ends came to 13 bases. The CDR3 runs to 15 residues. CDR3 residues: CASSQDRGTGQPQHF. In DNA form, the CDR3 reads TGCGCCAGCAGCCAAGATCGAGGGACGGGACAGCCCCAGCATTTT.

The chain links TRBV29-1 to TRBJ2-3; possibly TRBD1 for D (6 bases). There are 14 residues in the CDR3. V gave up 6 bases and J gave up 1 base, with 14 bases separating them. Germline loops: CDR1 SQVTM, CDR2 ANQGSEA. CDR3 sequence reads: CSVDWYRGTDTQYF. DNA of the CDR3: TGCAGCGTCGATTGGTACAGGGGCACAGATACGCAGTATTTT.

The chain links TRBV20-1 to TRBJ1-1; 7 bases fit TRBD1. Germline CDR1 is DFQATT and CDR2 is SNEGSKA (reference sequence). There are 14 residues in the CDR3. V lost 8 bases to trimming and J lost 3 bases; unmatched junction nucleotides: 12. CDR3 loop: CSSLGAGGDTEAFF. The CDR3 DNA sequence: TGCAGTTCCCTCGGGGCAGGGGGAGACACTGAAGCTTTCTTT.

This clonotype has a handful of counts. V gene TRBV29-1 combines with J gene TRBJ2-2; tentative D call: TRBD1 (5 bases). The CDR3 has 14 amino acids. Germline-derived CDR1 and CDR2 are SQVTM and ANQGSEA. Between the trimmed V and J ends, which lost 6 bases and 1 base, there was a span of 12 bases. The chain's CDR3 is CSVQGQGNTGELFF. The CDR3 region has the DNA TGCAGCGTCCAAGGGCAGGGGAACACCGGGGAGCTGTTTTTT.

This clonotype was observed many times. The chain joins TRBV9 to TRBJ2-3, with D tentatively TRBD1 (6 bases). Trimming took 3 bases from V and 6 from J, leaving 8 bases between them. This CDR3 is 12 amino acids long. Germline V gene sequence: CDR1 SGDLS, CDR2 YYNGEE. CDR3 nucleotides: TGTGCCAGCAGCGCTGACAGGGATACGCAGTATTTT. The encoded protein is CASSADRDTQYF.

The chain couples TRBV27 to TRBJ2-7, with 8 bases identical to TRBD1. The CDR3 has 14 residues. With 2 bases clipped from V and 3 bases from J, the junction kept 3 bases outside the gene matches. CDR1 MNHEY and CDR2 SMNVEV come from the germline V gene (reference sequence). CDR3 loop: CASSLRTGHYEQYF. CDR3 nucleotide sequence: TGTGCCAGCAGTTTACGGACAGGGCACTACGAGCAGTACTTC.

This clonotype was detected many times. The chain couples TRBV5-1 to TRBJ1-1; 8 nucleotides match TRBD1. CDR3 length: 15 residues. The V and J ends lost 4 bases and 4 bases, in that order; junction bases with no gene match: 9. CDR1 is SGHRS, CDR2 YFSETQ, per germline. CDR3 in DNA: TGCGCCAGCAGCAACAGTCAGGGGGCAGGCACTGAAGCTTTCTTT. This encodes CASSNSQGAGTEAFF.

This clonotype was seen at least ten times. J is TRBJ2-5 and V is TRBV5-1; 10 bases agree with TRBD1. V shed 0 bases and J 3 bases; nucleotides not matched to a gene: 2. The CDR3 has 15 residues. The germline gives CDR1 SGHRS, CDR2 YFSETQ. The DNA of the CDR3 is TGCGCCAGCAGCTTGGGGGGGACAGGGGAAGAGACCCAGTACTTC. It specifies CASSLGGTGEETQYF.

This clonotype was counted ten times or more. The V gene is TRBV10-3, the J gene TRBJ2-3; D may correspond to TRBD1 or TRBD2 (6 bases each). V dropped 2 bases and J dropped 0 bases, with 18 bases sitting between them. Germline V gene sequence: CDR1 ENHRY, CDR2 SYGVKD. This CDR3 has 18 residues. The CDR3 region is CAISEPQPKGGSTDTQYF. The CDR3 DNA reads TGTGCCATCAGTGAGCCGCAGCCTAAGGGGGGAAGCACAGATACGCAGTATTTT.

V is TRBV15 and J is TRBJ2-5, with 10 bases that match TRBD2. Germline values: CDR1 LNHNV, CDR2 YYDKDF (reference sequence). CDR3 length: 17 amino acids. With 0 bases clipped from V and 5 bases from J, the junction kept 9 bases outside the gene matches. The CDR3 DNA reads TGTGCCACCAGCAGAGATTGGCTAGCGGGGGCCCGGGAGACCCAGTACTTC. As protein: CATSRDWLAGARETQYF.

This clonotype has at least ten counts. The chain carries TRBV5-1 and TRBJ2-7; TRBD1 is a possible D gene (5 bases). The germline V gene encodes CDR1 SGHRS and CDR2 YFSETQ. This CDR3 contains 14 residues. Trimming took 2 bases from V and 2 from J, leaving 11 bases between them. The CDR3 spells CASSFTGITYEQYF. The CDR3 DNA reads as TGCGCCAGCAGCTTTACAGGCATTACCTACGAGCAGTACTTC. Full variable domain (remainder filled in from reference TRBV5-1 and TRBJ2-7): KAGVTQTPRYLIKTRGQQVTLSCSPISGHRSVSWYQQTPGQGLQFLFEYFSETQRNKGNFPGRFSGRQFSNSRSEMNVSTLELGDSALYLCASSFTGITYEQYFGPGTRLTVT.

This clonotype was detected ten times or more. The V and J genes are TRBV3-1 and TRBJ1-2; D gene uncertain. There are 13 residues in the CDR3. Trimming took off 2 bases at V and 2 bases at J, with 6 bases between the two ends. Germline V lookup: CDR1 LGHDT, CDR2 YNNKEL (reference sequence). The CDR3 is CASSQHLNYGYTF. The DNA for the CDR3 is TGTGCCAGCAGCCAACACCTCAACTATGGCTACACCTTC.

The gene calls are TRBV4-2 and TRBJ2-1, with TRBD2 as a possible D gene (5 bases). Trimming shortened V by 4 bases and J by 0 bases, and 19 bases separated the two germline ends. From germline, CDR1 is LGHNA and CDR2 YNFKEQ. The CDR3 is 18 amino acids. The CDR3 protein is CASSPTAPTRFSYNEQFF. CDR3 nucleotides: TGTGCCAGCAGCCCAACGGCCCCTACTAGATTCTCCTACAATGAGCAGTTCTTC.

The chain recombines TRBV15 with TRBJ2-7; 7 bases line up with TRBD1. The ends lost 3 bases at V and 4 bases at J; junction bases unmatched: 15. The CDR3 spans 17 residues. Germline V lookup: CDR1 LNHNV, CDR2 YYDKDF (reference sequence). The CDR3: CATSSLTSGTASYEQYF. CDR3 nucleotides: TGTGCCACCAGCAGCTTAACATCCGGGACAGCGAGTTACGAGCAGTACTTC.

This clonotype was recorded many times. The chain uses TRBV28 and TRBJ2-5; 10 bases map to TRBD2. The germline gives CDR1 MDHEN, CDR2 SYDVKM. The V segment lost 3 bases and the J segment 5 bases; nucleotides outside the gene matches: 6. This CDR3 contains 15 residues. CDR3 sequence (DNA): TGTGCCAGCAGTTTGCCCACTAGCGGGATTGAGACCCAGTACTTC. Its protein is CASSLPTSGIETQYF.